The sequence of this TCR beta chain was determined in a study of human CD8 memory T cell subsets. General study results and limits: Only a minimal degree of mutual overlap characterized stem-like memory and precursor exhausted T cell repertoires.

In regard to this clonotype: Its specificity is unknown.

Researchers made TCR beta libraries via UMI-labeled 5' RACE. In the original analysis: Libraries were built for TCR beta, and each one held between about 2,900 and 20,000 functional CDR3 beta clonotypes. Reanalyzing the 5' RACE reads, TCRdb keeps one entry per CDR3 protein, without DNA. TCRdb assigned the V and J calls; the authors' analysis was not used. Its table records about 17,000 distinct CDR3 sequences. The authors enriched total CD8+ T cells by negative magnetic separation. Sequencing was performed on CD8+ stem-like memory T cells (TSCM and TCM) sorted from PBMCs. The subset: stem-like memory CD8 T cells (TSTEM), CCR7+ PD-1- TIGIT-. The sequence derives from a human donor in good health.

CDR3 sequence reads: CASSWGLASLEQYF. J is TRBJ2-7 and V is TRBV7-8; TCRdb names TRBD2, which stays unverified in the absence of DNA. The CDR3 has 14 amino acids. Germline V CDR1 and CDR2: SGHVS, FQNEAQ.